A single sample is the source of the 8 T cell receptor beta chains below, sequenced in a study of cytomegalovirus exposure and HLA in healthy donors. The method was immunoSEQ multiplex PCR; TCRdb's version includes in-frame clones alone and lacks a portion of them. The sample lists 50,000 to 65,000 clones; over 85% were seen once. Sample: PBMCs. The receptors were gathered from a woman between 18 and 29 years old in good health and CMV-seropositive.

The V gene is TRBV6-6, the J gene TRBJ2-7; 7 positions agree with TRBD1. This CDR3 comprises 15 residues. V was clipped by 6 bases and J by 2 bases; unmatched bases: 10. The V gene's germline CDR1 is MNHNY and CDR2 SVGAGI (reference sequence). CDR3 in amino acids: CASSQGESLTYEQYF. In DNA, the CDR3 is TGTGCCAGCAGCCAGGGGGAAAGCCTAACCTACGAGCAGTACTTC.

This sequence joins TRBV19 and TRBJ1-6; D may be TRBD1 (6 bases). The ends were cut back, 7 bases at V and 8 bases at J, with 15 bases in the middle. Germline V gene sequence: CDR1 LNHDA, CDR2 SQIVND (reference sequence). The CDR3 loop spans 14 amino acids. CDR3 sequence: CASTFRDTYSPLHF. In DNA, the CDR3 is TGTGCCAGTACCTTCCGGGACACTTATTCACCCCTCCACTTT.

The chain recombines TRBV27 with TRBJ2-7, with 7 positions matching TRBD2. The CDR3 runs 12 residues. V shed 3 bases, J shed 6 bases, and the junction held 2 bases outside the gene matches. Looked up from germline, CDR1 is MNHEY and CDR2 is SMNVEV (reference sequence). The CDR3 DNA is TGTGCCAGCAGTTTGGGAGGGTTCGAGCAGTACTTC. It translates to CASSLGGFEQYF.

The J gene is TRBJ2-7, the V gene TRBV27, with D maybe TRBD1 (6 bases). The CDR3 covers 15 residues. Germline values: CDR1 MNHEY, CDR2 SMNVEV (reference sequence). The ends were cut back, 1 base at V and 1 base at J, with 11 bases in the middle. This CDR3 reads CASSLFPGESYEQYF. The CDR3 DNA sequence: TGTGCCAGCAGTTTATTTCCAGGGGAGTCCTACGAGCAGTACTTC.

J is TRBJ2-7 and V is TRBV11-2; possible D gene TRBD1, 5 bases. Germline V gene data show CDR1 as SGHAT and CDR2 as FQNNGV. The CDR3 consists of 14 residues. Between the trimmed V and J ends, which lost 5 bases and 6 bases, there was a span of 17 bases. CDR3 sequence reads: CASSRDSNNFEQYF. CDR3 bases: TGTGCCAGCAGCCGTGACAGTAATAATTTCGAGCAGTACTTC.

CDR3 in amino acids: CASSNRDRGPGANVLTF. Written as DNA, the CDR3 is TGTGCCAGCAGTAACCGGGACAGGGGTCCTGGGGCCAACGTCCTGACTTTC. The chain recombines TRBV27 with TRBJ2-6; 10 nucleotides align to TRBD1. The CDR3 contains 17 residues. Germline trimming cut 5 bases from V and 2 bases from J; bases unmatched to any gene: 6. CDR1 is MNHEY and CDR2 is SMNVEV in the germline V gene (reference sequence).

This clone was picked up one time. The chain links TRBV6-5 to TRBJ1-5, with a possible D match to TRBD1 (6 bases). Trimming cost V 6 bases and J 3 bases, with 12 bases left between them. The CDR3 sequence is 14 residues long. Germline CDR1 MNHEY, CDR2 SVGAGI. The CDR3 protein is CASRAGGPNQPQHF. DNA for the CDR3: TGTGCCAGCAGAGCGGGGGGCCCCAATCAGCCCCAGCATTTT.

The V gene is TRBV29-1, the J gene TRBJ2-3, with TRBD2 matching 7 bases. CDR3 length equals 15 residues. The V and J ends lost 0 bases and 2 bases, in that order; junction bases with no gene match: 5. Germline CDR1 is SQVTM and CDR2 is ANQGSEA. The CDR3 DNA reads as TGCAGCGTTGAAGATTGGGGGGGGGACACAGATACGCAGTATTTT. The encoded protein is CSVEDWGGDTDTQYF.